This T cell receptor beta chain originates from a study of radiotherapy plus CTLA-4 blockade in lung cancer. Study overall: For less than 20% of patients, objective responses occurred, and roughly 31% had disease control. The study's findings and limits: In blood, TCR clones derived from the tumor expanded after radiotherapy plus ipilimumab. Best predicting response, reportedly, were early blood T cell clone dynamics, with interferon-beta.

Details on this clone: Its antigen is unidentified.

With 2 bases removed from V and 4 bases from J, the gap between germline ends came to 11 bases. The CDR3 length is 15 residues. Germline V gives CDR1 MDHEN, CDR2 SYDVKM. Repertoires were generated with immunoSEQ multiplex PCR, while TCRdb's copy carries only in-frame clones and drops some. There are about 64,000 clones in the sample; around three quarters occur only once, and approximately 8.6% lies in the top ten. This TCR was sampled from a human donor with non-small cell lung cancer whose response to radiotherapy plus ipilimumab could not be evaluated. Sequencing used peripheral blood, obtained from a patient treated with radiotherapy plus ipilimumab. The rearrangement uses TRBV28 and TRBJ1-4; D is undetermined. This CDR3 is CASSLGERVNEKLFF. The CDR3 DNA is TGTGCCAGCAGTTTAGGGGAGCGGGTTAATGAAAAACTGTTTTTT. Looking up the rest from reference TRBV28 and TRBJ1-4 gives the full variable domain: DVKVTQSSRYLVKRTGEKVFLECVQDMDHENMFWYRQDPGLGLRLIYFSYDVKMKEKGDIPEGYSVSREKKERFSLILESASTNQTSMYLCASSLGERVNEKLFFGSGTQLSVL.